This T cell receptor (beta chain) derives from a study of OX40 agonist ivuxolimab in advanced cancers. On this clone: The antigen remains unidentified.

Study-wide results and limits: Nonresponders included some who also had low normalized T-cell clonal expansion.

CDR1 and CDR2 from the germline V gene are SGHTA and FQGNSA. Deletions cut 5 bases from V and 1 base from J, with 10 bases between. This CDR3 region has 14 residues. Profiling relied on immunoSEQ multiplex PCR, and the TCRdb table lists in-frame clones only, not all of them. The table includes about 84,000 clones, roughly nine tenths detected once. Sequenced material: CD4+ or CD8+ T cells sorted from blood, taken in a trial of the OX40 agonist ivuxolimab. This TCR came from an adult with an advanced solid tumor such as melanoma, head and neck, liver or kidney cancer. This chain uses TRBV7-2 with TRBJ2-3; D call uncertain. The CDR3 loop is CASSKSLGTDTQYF. CDR3 DNA sequence: TGTGCCAGCAGCAAGTCCCTTGGCACAGATACGCAGTATTTT.